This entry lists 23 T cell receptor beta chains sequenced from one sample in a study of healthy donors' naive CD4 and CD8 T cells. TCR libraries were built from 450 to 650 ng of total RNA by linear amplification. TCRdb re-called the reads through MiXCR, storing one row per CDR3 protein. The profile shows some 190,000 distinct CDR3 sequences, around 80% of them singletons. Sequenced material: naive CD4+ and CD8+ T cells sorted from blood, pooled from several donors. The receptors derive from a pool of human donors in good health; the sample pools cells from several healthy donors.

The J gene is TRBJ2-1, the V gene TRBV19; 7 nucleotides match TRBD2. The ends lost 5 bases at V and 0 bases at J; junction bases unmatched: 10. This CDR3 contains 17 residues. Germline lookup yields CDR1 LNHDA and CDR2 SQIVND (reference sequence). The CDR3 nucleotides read TGTGCCAGTAGTTCCCCTCGCGGGAGCTTCTCCTACAATGAGCAGTTCTTC. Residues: CASSSPRGSFSYNEQFF.

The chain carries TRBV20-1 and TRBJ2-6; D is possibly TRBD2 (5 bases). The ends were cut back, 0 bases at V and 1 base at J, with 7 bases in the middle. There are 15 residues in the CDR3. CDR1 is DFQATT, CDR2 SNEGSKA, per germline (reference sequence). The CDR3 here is CSARDRGSGANVLTF. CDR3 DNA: TGCAGTGCTAGAGACCGCGGGTCTGGGGCCAACGTCCTGACTTTC.

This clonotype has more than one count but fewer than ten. The CDR3 DNA reads as TGTGCCAGTTCTGCGCGCACAGATACGCAGTATTTT. Translating gives CASSARTDTQYF. This chain uses TRBV19 with TRBJ2-3; D not certain. Germline V CDR1 and CDR2: LNHDA, SQIVND (reference sequence). V shed 8 bases and J shed 1 base, with 7 bases lying between them. The CDR3 length is 12 residues.

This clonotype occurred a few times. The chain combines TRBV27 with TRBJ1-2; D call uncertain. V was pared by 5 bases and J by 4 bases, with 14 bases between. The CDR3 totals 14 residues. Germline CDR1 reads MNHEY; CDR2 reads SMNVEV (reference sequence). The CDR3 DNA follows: TGTGCCAGCAGTCCGGGAGTGGCGGGCTATGGCTACACCTTC. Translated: CASSPGVAGYGYTF.

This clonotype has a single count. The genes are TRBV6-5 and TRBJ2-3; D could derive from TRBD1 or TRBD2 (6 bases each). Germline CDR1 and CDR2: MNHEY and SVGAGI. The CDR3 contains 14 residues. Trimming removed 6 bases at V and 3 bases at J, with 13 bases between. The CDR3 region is CASREGGLTDTQYF. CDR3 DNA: TGTGCCAGCAGAGAGGGGGGCCTTACAGATACGCAGTATTTT.

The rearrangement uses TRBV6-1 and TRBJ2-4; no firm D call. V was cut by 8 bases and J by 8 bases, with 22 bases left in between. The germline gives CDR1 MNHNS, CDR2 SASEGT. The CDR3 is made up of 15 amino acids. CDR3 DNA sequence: TGTGCCAGCGGAGCCCGGGCCCTAACATGGGACATTCAGTACTTC. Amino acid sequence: CASGARALTWDIQYF.

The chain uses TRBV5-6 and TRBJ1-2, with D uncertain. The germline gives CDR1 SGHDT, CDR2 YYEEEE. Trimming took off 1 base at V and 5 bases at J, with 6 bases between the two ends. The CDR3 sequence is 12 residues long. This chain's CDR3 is CASSLIGYGYTF. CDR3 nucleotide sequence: TGTGCCAGCAGCTTGATAGGATATGGCTACACCTTC.

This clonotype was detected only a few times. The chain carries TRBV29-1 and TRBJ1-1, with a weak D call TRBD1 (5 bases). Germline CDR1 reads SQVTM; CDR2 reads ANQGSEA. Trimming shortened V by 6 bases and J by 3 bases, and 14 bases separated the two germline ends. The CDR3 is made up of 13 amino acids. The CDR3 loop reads CSVTLWGDTEAFF. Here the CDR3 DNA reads TGCAGCGTGACGTTGTGGGGGGACACTGAAGCTTTCTTT. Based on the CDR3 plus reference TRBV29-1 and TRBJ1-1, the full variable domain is SAVISQKPSRDICQRGTSLTIQCQVDSQVTMMFWYRQQPGQSLTLIATANQGSEATYESGFVIDKFPISRPNLTFSTLTVSNMSPEDSSIYLCSVTLWGDTEAFFGQGTRLTVV.

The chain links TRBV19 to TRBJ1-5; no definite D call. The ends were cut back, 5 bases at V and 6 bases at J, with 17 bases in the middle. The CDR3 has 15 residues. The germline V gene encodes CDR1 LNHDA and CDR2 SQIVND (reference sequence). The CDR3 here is CASSARRGVGQPQHF. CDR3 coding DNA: TGTGCCAGTAGTGCGAGGCGTGGGGTTGGTCAGCCCCAGCATTTT. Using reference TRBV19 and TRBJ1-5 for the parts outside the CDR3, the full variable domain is DGGITQSPKYLFRKEGQNVTLSCEQNLNHDAMYWYRQDPGQGLRLIYYSQIVNDFQKGDIAEGYSVSREKKESFPLTVTSAQKNPTAFYLCASSARRGVGQPQHFGDGTRLSIL.

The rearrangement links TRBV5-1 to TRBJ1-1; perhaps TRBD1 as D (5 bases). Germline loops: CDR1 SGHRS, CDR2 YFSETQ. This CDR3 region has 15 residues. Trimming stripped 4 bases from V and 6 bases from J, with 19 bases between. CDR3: CASSPWDEADAEAFF. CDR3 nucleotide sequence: TGCGCCAGCAGCCCGTGGGACGAGGCGGACGCTGAAGCTTTCTTT.

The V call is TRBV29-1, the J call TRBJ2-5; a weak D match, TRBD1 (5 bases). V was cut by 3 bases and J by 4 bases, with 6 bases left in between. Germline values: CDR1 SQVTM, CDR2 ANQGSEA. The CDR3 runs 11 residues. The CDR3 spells CSVEQGETQYF. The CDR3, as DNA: TGCAGCGTTGAGCAGGGAGAGACCCAGTACTTC.

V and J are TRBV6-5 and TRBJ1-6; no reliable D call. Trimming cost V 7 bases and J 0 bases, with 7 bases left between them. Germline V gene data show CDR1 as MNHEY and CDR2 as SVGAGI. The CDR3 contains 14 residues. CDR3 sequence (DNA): TGTGCCAGCAAGACGGGCTCCTATAATTCACCCCTCCACTTT. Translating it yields CASKTGSYNSPLHF.

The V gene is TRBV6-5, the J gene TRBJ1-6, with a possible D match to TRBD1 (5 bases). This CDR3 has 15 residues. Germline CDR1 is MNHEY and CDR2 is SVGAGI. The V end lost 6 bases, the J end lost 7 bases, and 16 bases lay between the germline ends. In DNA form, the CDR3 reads TGTGCCAGCAGAAGCACAGGCACCCACAATTCACCCCTCCACTTT. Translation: CASRSTGTHNSPLHF.

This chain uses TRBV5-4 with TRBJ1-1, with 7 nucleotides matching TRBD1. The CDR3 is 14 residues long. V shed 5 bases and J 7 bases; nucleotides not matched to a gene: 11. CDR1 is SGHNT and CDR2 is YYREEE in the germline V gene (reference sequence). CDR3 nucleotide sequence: TGTGCCAGCAGGTCCTTCGGGACAGTAAATGAAGCTTTCTTT. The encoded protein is CASRSFGTVNEAFF.

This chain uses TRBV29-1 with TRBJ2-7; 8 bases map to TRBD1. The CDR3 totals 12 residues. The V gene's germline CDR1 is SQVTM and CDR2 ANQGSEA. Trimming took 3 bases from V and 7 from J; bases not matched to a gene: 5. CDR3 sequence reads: CSVDRGLSEQYF. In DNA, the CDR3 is TGCAGCGTTGACAGGGGGCTGAGTGAGCAGTACTTC.

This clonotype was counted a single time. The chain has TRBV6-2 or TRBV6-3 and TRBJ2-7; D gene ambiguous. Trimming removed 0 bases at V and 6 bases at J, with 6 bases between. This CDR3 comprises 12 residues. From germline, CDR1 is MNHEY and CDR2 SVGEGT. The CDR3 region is CASSYSGIEQYV. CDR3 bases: TGTGCCAGCAGTTACTCGGGTATCGAGCAGTACGTC.

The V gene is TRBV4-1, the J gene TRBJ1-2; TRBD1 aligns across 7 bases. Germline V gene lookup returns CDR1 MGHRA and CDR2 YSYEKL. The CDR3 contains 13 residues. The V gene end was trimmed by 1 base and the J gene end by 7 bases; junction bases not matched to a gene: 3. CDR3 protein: CASSQGQGSGYTF. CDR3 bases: TGCGCCAGCAGCCAAGGACAGGGATCTGGCTACACCTTC.

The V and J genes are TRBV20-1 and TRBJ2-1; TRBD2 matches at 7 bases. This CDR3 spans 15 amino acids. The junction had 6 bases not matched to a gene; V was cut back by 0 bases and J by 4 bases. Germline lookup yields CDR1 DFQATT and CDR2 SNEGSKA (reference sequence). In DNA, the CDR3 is TGCAGTGCTAGAGATCTAGCGGACCCATACAATGAGCAGTTCTTC. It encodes CSARDLADPYNEQFF.

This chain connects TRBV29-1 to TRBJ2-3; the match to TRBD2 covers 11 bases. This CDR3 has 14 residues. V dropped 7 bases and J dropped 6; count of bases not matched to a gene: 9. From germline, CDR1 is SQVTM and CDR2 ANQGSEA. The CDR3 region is CSGALAGGGDTQYF. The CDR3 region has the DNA TGCAGCGGAGCGCTAGCGGGAGGTGGGGATACGCAGTATTTT.

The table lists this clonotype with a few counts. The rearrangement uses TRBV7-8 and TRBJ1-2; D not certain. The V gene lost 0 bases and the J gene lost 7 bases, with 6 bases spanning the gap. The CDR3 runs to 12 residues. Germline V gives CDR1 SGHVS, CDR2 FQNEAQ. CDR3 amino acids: CASSLARSGYTF. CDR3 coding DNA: TGTGCCAGCAGCTTAGCGCGGAGTGGCTACACCTTC.

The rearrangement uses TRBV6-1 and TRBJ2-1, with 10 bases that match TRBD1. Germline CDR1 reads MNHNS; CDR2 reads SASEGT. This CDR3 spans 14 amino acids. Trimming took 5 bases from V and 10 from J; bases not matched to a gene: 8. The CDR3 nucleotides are TGTGCCAGCAGTCACCGGGACAGGGGTAGCGAGCAGTTCTTC. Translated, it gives CASSHRDRGSEQFF.

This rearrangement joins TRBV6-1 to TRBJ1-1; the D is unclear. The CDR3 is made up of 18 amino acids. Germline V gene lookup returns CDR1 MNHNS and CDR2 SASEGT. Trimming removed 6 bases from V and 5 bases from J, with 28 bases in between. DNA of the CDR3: TGTGCCAGCAGGGTAAACGATAAGAGGTCAATGCAGATTACTGAAGCTTTCTTT. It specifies CASRVNDKRSMQITEAFF.

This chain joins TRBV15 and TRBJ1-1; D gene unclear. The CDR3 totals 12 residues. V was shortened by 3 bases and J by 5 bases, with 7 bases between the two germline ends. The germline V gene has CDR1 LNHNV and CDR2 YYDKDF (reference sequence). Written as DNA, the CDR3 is TGTGCCACCAGCAGCTTGGGAACTGAAGCTTTCTTT. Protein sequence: CATSSLGTEAFF.